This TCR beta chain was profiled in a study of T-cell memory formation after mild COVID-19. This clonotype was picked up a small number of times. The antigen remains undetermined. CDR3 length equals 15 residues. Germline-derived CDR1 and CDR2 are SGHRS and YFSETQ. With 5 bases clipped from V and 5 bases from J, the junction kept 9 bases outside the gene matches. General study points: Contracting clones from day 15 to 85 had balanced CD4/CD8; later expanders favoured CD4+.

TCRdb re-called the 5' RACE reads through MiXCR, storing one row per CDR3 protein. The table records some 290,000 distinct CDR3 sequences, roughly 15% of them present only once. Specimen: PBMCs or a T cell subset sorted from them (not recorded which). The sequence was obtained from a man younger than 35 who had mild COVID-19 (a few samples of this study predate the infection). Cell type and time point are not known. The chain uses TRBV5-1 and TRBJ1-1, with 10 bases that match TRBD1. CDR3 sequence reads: CASRPDRGIGTEAFF. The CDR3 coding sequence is TGCGCCAGCAGGCCGGACAGGGGGATTGGGACTGAAGCTTTCTTT.